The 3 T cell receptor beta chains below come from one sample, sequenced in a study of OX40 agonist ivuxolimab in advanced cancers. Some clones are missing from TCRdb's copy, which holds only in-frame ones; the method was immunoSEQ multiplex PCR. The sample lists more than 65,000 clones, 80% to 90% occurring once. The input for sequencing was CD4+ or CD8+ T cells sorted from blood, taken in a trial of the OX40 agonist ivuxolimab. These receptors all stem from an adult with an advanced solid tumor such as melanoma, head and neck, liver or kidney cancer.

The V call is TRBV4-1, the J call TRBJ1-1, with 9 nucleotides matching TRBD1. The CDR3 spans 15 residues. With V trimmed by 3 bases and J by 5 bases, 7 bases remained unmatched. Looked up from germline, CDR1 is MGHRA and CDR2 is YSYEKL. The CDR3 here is CASSHGQGRRTEAFF. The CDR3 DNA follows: TGCGCCAGCAGCCATGGACAGGGGCGAAGGACTGAAGCTTTCTTT.

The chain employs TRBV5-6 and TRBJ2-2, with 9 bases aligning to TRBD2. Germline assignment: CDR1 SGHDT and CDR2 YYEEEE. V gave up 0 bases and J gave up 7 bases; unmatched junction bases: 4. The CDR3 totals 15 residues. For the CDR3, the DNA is TGTGCCAGCAGCTTGGTAGAGACTAGCGGCGGGGAGCTGTTTTTT. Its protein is CASSLVETSGGELFF.

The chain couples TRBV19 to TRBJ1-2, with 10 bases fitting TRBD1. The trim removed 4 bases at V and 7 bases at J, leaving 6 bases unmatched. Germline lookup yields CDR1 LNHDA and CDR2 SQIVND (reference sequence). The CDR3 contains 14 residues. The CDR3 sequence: CASSRVGQGPGYTF. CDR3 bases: TGTGCCAGTAGTAGAGTGGGACAGGGGCCTGGCTACACCTTC.